The clone carrying this T cell receptor (beta chain) was detected only a few times. One entry per CDR3 protein results from TCRdb running MiXCR on the 5' RACE reads. The repertoire consists of tens of thousands of distinct CDR3 sequences, with 9% occurring once and the leading ten covering about 13%. This entry is derived from a study of early T cells in non-severe SARS-CoV-2 infection. Trimming took off 5 bases at V and 3 bases at J, with 11 bases between the two ends. The CDR3 covers 13 residues. CDR1 MNHEY and CDR2 SVGAGI come from the germline V gene. This sequence was found in an adult who was a healthcare worker with PCR-confirmed SARS-CoV-2 infection or an uninfected control (not recorded which). V gene TRBV6-5 combines with J gene TRBJ2-7, with a possible D match to TRBD1 (5 bases). What was sequenced was whole blood. This chain's CDR3 is CASSKTEDYEQYF. In DNA, the CDR3 is TGTGCCAGCAGTAAGACAGAAGACTACGAGCAGTACTTC.